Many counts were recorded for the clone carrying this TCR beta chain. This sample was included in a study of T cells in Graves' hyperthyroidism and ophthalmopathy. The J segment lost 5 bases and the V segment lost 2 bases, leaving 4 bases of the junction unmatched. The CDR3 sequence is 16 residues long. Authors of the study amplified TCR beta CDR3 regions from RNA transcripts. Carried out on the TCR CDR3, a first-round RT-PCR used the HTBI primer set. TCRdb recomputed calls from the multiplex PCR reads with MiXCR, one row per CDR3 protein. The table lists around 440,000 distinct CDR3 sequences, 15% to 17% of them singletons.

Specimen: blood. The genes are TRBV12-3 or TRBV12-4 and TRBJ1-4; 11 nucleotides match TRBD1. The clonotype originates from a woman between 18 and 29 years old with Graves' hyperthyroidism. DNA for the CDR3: TGTGCCAGCAGTTTAAGGACAGGGGGCTCGAATGAAAAACTGTTTTTT. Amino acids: CASSLRTGGSNEKLFF.